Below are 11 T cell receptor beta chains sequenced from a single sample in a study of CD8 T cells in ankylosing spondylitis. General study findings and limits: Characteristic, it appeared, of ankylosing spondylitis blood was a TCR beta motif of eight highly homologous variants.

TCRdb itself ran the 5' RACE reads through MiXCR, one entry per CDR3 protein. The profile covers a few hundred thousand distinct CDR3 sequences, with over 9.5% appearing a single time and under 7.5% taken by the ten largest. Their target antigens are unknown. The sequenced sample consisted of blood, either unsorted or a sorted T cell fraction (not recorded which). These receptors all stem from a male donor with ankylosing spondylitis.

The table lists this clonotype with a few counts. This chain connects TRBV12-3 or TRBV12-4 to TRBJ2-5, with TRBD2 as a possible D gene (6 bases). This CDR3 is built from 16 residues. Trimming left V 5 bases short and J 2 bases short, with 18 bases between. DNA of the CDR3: TGTGCCAGCAGTGTAAACGGGGGAGCGGTTCAAGAGACCCAGTACTTC. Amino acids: CASSVNGGAVQETQYF.

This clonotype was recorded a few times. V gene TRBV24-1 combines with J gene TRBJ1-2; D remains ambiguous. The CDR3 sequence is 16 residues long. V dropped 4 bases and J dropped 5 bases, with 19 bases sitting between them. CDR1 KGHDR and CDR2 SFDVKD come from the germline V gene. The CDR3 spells CATSDPTKGRGYGYTF. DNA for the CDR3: TGTGCCACCAGTGACCCGACTAAGGGCCGAGGGTATGGCTACACCTTC.

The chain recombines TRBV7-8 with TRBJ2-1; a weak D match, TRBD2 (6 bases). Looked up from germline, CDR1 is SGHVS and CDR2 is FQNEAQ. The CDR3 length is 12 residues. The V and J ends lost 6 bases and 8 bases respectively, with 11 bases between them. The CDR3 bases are TGTGCCAGCAGAAAGGAGGGATATGAGCAGTTCTTC. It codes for CASRKEGYEQFF.

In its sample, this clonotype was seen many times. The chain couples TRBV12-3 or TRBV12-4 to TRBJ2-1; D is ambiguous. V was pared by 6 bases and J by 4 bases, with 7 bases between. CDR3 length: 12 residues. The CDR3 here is CASSPNYNEQFF. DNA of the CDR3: TGTGCCAGCAGCCCCAATTACAATGAGCAGTTCTTC.

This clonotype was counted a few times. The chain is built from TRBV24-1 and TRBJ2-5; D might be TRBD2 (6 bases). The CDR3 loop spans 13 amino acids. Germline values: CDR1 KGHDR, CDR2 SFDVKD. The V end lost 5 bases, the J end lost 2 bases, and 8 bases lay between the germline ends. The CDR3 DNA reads TGTGCCACCAGTGGGGACTGGCAAGAGACCCAGTACTTC. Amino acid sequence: CATSGDWQETQYF.

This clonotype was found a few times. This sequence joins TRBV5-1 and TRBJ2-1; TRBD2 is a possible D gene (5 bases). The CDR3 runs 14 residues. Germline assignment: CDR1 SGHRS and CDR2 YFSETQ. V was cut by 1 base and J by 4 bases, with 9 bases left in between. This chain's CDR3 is CASSLTPGYNEQFF. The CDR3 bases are TGCGCCAGCAGCTTGACCCCGGGATACAATGAGCAGTTCTTC.

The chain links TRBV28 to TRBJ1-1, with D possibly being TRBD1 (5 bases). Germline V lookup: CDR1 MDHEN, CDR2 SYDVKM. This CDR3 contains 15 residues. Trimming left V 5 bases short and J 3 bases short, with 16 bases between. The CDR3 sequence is CASSQLRGDDTEAFF. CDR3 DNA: TGTGCCAGCAGTCAGCTGAGGGGTGATGACACTGAAGCTTTCTTT. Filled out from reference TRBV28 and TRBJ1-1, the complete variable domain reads DVKVTQSSRYLVKRTGEKVFLECVQDMDHENMFWYRQDPGLGLRLIYFSYDVKMKEKGDIPEGYSVSREKKERFSLILESASTNQTSMYLCASSQLRGDDTEAFFGQGTRLTVV.

CDR3 sequence: CASSPGTGWSANEQFF. In DNA, the CDR3 is TGTGCCAGCAGTCCCGGGACAGGCTGGAGCGCCAATGAGCAGTTCTTC. The chain carries TRBV2 and TRBJ2-1, with TRBD1 identical over 8 bases. V dropped 5 bases and J dropped 6; count of bases not matched to a gene: 12. In germline, CDR1 is SNHLY, CDR2 FYNNEI. The CDR3 loop spans 16 amino acids.

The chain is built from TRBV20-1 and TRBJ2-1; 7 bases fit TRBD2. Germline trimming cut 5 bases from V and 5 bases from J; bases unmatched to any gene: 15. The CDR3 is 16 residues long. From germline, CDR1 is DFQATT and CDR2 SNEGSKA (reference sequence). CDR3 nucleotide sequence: TGCAGTGCTCCCGACCCCCTTACTAGCGCCGACAATGAGCAGTTCTTC. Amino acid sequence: CSAPDPLTSADNEQFF.

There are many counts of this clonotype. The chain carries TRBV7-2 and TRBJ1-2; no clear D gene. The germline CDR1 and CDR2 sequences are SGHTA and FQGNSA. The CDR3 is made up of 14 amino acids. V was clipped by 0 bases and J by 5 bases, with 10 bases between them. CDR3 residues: CASSLAVRSYGYTF. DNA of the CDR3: TGTGCCAGCAGCTTAGCGGTCAGAAGTTATGGCTACACCTTC.

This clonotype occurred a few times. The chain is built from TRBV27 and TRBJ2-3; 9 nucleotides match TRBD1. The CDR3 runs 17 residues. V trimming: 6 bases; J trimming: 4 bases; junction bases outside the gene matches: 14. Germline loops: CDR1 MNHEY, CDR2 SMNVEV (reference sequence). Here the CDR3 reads CASSGGTGWPPPDTQYF. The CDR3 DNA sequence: TGTGCCAGCAGCGGGGGGACAGGGTGGCCTCCCCCAGATACGCAGTATTTT.